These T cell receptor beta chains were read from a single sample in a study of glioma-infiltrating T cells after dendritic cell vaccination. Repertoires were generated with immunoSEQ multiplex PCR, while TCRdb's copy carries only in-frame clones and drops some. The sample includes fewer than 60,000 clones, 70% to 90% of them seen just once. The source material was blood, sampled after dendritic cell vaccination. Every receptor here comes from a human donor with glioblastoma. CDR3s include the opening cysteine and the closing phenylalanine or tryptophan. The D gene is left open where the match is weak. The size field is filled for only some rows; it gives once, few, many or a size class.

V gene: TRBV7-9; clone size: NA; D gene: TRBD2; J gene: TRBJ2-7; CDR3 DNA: TGTGCCAGCAGCACATGGACTAGCGGGAGGGCCAAGTCGTACGAGCAGTACTTC; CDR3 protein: CASSTWTSGRAKSYEQYF
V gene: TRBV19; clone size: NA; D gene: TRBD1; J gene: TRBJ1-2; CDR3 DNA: TGTGCCAGTAGTATAACCGGACAGGGTGGTGGCTACACCTTC; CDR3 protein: CASSITGQGGGYTF
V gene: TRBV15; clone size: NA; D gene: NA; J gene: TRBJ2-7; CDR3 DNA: TGTGCCACCAGCAGAGATAGGGGCTACGAGCAGTACTTC; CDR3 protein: CATSRDRGYEQYF
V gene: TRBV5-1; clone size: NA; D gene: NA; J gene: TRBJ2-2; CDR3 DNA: TGCGCCAGCAGCGAGACTGATAACACCGGGGAGCTGTTTTTT; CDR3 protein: CASSETDNTGELFF
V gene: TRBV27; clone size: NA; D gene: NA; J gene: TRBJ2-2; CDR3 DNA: TGTGCCAGCAGTTTACAGGGTAGGAACACCGGGGAGCTGTTTTTT; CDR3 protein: CASSLQGRNTGELFF
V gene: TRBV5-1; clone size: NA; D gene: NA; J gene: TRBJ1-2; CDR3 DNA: TGCGCCAGCAGCTTGGCCGACAGGACGGGAGGCTACACCTTC; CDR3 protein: CASSLADRTGGYTF
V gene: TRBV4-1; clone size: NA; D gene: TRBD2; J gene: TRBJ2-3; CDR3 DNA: TGCGCCAGCAGCCTCCTGACTAGCGGCACAGATACGCAGTATTTT; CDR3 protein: CASSLLTSGTDTQYF
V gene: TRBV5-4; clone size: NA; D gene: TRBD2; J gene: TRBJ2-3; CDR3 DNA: TGTGCCAGCAACCCCCGGGGGGCAGATACGCAGTATTTT; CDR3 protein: CASNPRGADTQYF
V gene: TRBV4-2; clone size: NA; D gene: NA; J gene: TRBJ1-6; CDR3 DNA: TGTGCCAGCAGCCAAGGTAACAATGGGGCGGATTCACCCCTCCACTTT; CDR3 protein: CASSQGNNGADSPLHF
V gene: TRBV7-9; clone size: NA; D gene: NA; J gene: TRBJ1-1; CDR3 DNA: TGTGCCAGCAGCCCTAGCGCGGGGAACACTGAAGCTTTCTTT; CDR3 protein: CASSPSAGNTEAFF
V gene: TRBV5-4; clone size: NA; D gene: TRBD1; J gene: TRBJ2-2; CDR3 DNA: TGTGCCAGCAGCCCTCGACAGGGGAGGCTGTTTTTT; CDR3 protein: CASSPRQGRLFF
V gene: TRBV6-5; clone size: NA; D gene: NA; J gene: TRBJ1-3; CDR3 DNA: TGTGCCAGCAGTTACACCATCCCAGCTGGAAACACCATATATTTT; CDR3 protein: CASSYTIPAGNTIYF
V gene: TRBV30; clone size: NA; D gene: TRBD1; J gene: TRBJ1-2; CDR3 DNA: TGTGCAGTTCAGGGGACAGACACGGGCTACACCTTC; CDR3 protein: CAVQGTDTGYTF
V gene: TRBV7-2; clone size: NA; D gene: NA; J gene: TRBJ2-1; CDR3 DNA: TGTGCCAGCAGCTTGGACTGGGCGATGCAGTTCTTC; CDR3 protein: CASSLDWAMQFF
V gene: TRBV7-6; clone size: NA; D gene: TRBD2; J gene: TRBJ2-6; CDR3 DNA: TGTGCCAGCAGCGGAGGGACTAGCGGGAGGGTCGTTTCTGGGGCCAACGTCCTGACTTTC; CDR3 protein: CASSGGTSGRVVSGANVLTF
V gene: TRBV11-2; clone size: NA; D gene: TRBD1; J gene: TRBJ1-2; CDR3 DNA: TGTGCCAGCAGCTTCGGCCTTATAGGACAGGGTGGGGGCTACACCTTC; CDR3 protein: CASSFGLIGQGGGYTF
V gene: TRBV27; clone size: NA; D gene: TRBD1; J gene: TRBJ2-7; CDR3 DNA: TGTGCCAGCAGGGGACAGGGATGGGATGAGCAGTACTTC; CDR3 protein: CASRGQGWDEQYF
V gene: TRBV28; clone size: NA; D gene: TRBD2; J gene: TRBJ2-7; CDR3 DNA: TGTGCCACCTGGGACTATCTCGTCTACGAGCAGTACTTC; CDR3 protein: CATWDYLVYEQYF
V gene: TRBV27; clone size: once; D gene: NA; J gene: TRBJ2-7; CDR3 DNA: TGTGCCAGCAGTCCGAACCCCGGCGCTAGCTCCTACGAGCAGTACTTC; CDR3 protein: CASSPNPGASSYEQYF
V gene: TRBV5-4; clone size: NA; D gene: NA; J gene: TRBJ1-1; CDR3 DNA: TGTGCCAGCAGGAAGACAGAGAACACTGAAGCTTTCTTT; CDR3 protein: CASRKTENTEAFF
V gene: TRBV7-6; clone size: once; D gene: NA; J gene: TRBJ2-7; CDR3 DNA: TGTGCCAGCAGCTTAGCGTCGGCAGGCTTCGAGCAGTACTTC; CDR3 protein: CASSLASAGFEQYF
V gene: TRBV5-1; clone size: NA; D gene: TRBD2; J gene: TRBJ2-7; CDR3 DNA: TGCGCCAGCAGCTTGGAAGGGACTAGCGGCGAGCAGTACTTC; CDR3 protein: CASSLEGTSGEQYF
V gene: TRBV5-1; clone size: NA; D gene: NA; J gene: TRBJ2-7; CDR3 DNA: TGCGCCAGCGCCATAGCGTCAACCCCCTACGAGCAGTACTTC; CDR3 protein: CASAIASTPYEQYF
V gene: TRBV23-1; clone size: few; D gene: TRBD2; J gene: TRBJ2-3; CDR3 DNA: TGCGCCAGCAGCCTTAATACTAGCGCTCGAAGCCCCTTCACAGATACGCAGTATTTT; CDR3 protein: CASSLNTSARSPFTDTQYF
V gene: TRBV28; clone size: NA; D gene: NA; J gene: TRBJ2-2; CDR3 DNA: TGTGCCAGCAGACGAAGGACTGGGAACACCGGGGAGCTGTTTTTT; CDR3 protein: CASRRRTGNTGELFF
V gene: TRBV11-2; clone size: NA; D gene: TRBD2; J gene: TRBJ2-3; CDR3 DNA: TGTGCCAGCAGCTTAGTAGGGGCTAGCGGGACAAATACAGATACGCAGTATTTT; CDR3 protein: CASSLVGASGTNTDTQYF
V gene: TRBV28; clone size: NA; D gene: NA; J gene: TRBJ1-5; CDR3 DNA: TGTGCCAGCAGTTTGCTAAGCAATCAGCCCCAGCATTTT; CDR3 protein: CASSLLSNQPQHF
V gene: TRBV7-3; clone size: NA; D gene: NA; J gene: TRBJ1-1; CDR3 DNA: TGTGCCAGCAGCTTACATGGGGGCTCACCTGAAGCTTTCTTT; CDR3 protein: CASSLHGGSPEAFF
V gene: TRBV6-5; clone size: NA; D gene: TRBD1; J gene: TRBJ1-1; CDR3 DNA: TGTGCCAGCAGACAACGACAGGGGAACACTGAAGCTTTCTTT; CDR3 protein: CASRQRQGNTEAFF
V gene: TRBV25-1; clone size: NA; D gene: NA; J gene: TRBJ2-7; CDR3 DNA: TGTGCCAGCAGTAGAAAACAGGGCTACGAGCAGTACTTC; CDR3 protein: CASSRKQGYEQYF
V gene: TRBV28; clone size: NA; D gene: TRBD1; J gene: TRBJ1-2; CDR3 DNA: TGTGCCAGCAGTGCCAGGACAGGGGGCCTTTTTAACTATGGCTACACCTTC; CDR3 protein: CASSARTGGLFNYGYTF
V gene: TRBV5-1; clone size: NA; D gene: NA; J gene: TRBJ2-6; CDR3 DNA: TGCGCCAGCAGCCCGGAGCCCTCCTTCGCTGGGGCCAACGTCCTGACTTTC; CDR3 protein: CASSPEPSFAGANVLTF
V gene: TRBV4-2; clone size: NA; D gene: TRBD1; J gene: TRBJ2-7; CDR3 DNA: TGTGCCAGCAGTTCGGGACCGGGACAGTCCTACGAGCAGTACTTC; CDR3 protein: CASSSGPGQSYEQYF
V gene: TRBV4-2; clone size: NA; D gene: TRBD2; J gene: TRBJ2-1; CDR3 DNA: TGTGCCAGCAGCCAAGATCTAGCGGTTATTGAGCAGTTCTTC; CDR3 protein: CASSQDLAVIEQFF